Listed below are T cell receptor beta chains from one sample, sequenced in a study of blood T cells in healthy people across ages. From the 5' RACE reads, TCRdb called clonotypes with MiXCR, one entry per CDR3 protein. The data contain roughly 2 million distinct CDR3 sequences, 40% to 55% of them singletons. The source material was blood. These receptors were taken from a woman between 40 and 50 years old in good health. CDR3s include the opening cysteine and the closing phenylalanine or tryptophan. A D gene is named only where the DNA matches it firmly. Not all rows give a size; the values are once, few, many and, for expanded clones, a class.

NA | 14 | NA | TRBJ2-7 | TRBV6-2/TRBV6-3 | CASSTGDSYNEQYF | TGTGCCAGCAGTACAGGGGACTCCTACAATGAGCAGTACTTC
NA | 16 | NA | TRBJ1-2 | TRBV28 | CASSFSTGKGENGYTF | TGTGCCAGCAGTTTTAGCACAGGGAAAGGAGAGAATGGCTACACCTTC
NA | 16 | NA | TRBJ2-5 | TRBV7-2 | CASSLTRGGWEETQYF | TGTGCCAGCAGCCTAACGCGGGGCGGGTGGGAGGAGACCCAGTACTTC
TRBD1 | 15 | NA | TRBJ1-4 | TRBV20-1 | CSARIRTGINEKLFF | TGCAGTGCTAGAATCCGGACAGGCATTAATGAAAAACTGTTTTTT
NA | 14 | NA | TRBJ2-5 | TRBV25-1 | CASSENWKGDEQYF | TGTGCCAGCAGTGAGAATTGGAAAGGGGATGAGCAGTACTTC
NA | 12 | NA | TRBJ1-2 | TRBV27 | CAGTSGLWGYTF | TGTGCCGGTACATCGGGGTTGTGGGGCTACACCTTC
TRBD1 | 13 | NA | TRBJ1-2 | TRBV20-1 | CSAELTGLDGYTF | TGCAGTGCGGAACTGACAGGGTTGGATGGCTACACCTTC
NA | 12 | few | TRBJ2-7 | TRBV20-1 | CSAPGISYEQYF | TGCAGTGCGCCCGGGATTTCCTACGAGCAGTACTTC
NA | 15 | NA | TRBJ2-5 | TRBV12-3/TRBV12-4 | CASSKGHGWEETQYF | TGTGCCAGCAGTAAGGGACATGGTTGGGAAGAGACCCAGTACTTC
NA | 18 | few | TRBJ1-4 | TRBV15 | CATSSMRSLFTDNEKLFF | TGTGCCACCTCGTCGATGCGATCCCTTTTTACGGACAATGAAAAACTGTTTTTT
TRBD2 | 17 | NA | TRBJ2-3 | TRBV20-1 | CSASSGGAVSGTDTQYF | TGCAGTGCTTCTAGCGGGGGGGCGGTTTCAGGCACAGATACGCAGTATTTT
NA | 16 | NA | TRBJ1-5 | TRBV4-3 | CASSQDLKQEGQPQHF | TGCGCCAGCAGCCAAGATCTCAAACAGGAAGGTCAGCCCCAGCATTTT
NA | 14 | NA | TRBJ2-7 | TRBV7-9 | CASSPGTPLYEQYF | TGTGCCAGCAGCCCCGGGACACCGCTGTACGAGCAGTACTTC
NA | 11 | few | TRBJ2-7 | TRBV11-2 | CASGVLREQYF | TGTGCCAGCGGGGTTCTACGGGAGCAGTACTTC
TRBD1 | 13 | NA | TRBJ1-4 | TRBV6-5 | CASRNRGLEKLFF | TGTGCCAGCCGAAACAGGGGGCTTGAAAAACTGTTTTTT
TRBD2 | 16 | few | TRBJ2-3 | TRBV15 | CATSTGLAGKIDTQYF | TGTGCCACCAGCACAGGTCTAGCGGGAAAGATAGATACGCAGTATTTT
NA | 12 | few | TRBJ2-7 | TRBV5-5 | CASSWRGYEQYF | TGTGCCAGCAGCTGGAGAGGGTACGAGCAGTACTTC
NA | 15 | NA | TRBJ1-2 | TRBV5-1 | CASSRDSIGDYGYTF | TGCGCCAGCAGCCGGGACTCTATAGGGGACTATGGCTACACCTTC
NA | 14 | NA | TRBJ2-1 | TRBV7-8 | CASSSRWNYNEQFF | TGTGCCAGCAGCTCGCGGTGGAACTACAATGAGCAGTTCTTC
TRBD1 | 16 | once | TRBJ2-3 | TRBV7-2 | CASSLVEGASTDTQYF | TGTGCCAGCAGCTTAGTTGAGGGGGCTAGCACAGATACGCAGTATTTT
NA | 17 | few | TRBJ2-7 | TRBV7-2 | CASSPPGQGRRIAEQYF | TGTGCCAGCAGCCCCCCGGGGCAGGGAAGGAGAATAGCAGAGCAGTACTTC
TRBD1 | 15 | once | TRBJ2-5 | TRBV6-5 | CASSYWDREQETQYF | TGTGCCAGCAGTTACTGGGACAGAGAACAAGAGACCCAGTACTTC
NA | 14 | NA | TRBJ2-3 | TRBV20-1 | CSARPPASTDTQYF | TGCAGTGCTAGACCCCCGGCGAGCACAGATACGCAGTATTTT
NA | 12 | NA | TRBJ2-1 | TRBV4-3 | CASSQAPNEQFF | TGCGCCAGCAGCCAAGCACCTAATGAGCAGTTCTTC
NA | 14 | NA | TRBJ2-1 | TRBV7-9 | CASSLDWITSEQFF | TGTGCCAGCAGCTTAGATTGGATAACATCGGAGCAGTTCTTC
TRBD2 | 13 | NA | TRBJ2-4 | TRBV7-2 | CASSWTSGGEQYF | TGTGCCAGCAGCTGGACTAGCGGGGGAGAGCAGTACTTC
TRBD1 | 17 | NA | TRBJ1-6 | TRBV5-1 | CASSSLPTGAVDSPLHF | TGCGCCAGCAGCTCCCTTCCGACAGGGGCAGTGGATTCACCCCTCCACTTT
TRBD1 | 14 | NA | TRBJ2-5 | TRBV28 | CASGQTGGVWEQYF | TGTGCCAGCGGCCAAACAGGGGGCGTCTGGGAGCAGTACTTC
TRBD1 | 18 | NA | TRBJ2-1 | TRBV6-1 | CASRRGDRAPGMGNEQFF | TGTGCCAGCAGGCGTGGGGACAGGGCCCCCGGGATGGGGAATGAGCAGTTCTTC
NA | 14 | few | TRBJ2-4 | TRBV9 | CASSVAGAGNIQYF | TGTGCCAGCAGCGTAGCCGGGGCCGGGAACATTCAGTACTTC
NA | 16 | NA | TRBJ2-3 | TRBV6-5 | CASSFRLLSSTDTQYF | TGTGCCAGCAGTTTTCGACTTCTATCTAGCACAGATACGCAGTATTTT
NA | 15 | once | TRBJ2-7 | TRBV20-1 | CSALTRQRGSYEQYF | TGCAGTGCCCTTACCAGACAGCGAGGCTCCTACGAGCAGTACTTC
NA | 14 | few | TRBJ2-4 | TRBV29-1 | CSVELLLAKNIQYF | TGCAGCGTTGAATTACTACTAGCCAAAAACATTCAGTACTTC
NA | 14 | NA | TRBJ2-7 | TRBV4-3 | CASSVGPTSYEQYF | TGCGCCAGCAGCGTGGGACCGACATCCTACGAGCAGTACTTC
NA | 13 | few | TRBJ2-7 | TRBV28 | CASSLPAEYEQYF | TGTGCCAGCAGTTTACCCGCGGAGTACGAGCAGTACTTC
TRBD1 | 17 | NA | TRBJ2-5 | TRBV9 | CAGSVDTRQGVQETQYF | TGTGCCGGCAGCGTAGACACCAGGCAGGGGGTACAAGAGACCCAGTACTTC
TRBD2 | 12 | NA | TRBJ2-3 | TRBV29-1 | CSAGTRGDTQYF | TGCAGCGCCGGGACTAGGGGGGATACGCAGTATTTT